This TCR beta chain derives from a study of immune heterogeneity within non-small cell lung tumors. Template input, which was bulk tumor genomic DNA, totaled roughly 590 ng per sample. Biopsy collection occurred during surgery, with several far-apart biopsies per primary tumor. The cohort was untreated, with newly diagnosed non-small cell lung cancer undergoing curative surgery. To note about this clonotype: Its specificity is not known. A read error may be the cause here, since a much bigger clone is one base away.

For the TCR beta CDR3, multiplex PCR with 32 V and 13 J primers performed the amplification. TCRdb used MiXCR to reprocess the multiplex PCR reads, holding one entry per CDR3 protein. The sample gives around 11,000 distinct CDR3 sequences, 25% to 35% of which show up once; roughly a fifth is in the top ten. Study results and limitations: Most high-frequency T-cell receptor beta clonotypes were specific to a single patient.

The clonotype comes from a woman between 50 and 59 years old with non-small cell lung cancer. Sequencing was performed on lung tumor tissue.

CDR3 sequence reads: CATSDSGTSGRNERFF. The CDR3 DNA reads as TGTGCCACCAGTGATTCGGGGACTAGCGGGAGGAATGAGCGGTTCTTC. The chain couples TRBV24-1 to TRBJ2-4; TRBD2 matches 15 bases. CDR3 length: 16 amino acids. Germline CDR1 is KGHDR and CDR2 is SFDVKD.